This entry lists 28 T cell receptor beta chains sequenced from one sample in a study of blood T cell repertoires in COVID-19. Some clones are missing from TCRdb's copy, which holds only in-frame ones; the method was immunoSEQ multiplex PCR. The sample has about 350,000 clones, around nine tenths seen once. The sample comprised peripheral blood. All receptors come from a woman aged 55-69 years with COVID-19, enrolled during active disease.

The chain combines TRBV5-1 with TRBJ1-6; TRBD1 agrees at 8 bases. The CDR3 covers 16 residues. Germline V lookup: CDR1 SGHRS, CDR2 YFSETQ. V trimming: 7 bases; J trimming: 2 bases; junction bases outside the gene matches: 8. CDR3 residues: CASLGQGTAYNSPLHF. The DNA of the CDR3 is TGCGCCAGCCTTGGACAGGGAACAGCCTATAATTCACCCCTCCACTTT.

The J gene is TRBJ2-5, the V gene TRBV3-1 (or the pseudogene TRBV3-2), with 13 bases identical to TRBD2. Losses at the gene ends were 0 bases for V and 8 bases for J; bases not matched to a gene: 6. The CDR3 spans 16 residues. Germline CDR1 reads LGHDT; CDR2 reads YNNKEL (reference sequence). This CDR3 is CASSQDRTSGGHTQYF. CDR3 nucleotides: TGTGCCAGCAGCCAAGACAGGACTAGCGGGGGTCACACCCAGTACTTC.

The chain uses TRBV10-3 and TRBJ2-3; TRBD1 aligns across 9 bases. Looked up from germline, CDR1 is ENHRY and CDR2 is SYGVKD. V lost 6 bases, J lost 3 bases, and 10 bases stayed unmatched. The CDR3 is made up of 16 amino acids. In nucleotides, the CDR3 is TGTGCCATCAGCACGGGACAGGGCAAGAGGACAGATACGCAGTATTTT. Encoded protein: CAISTGQGKRTDTQYF.

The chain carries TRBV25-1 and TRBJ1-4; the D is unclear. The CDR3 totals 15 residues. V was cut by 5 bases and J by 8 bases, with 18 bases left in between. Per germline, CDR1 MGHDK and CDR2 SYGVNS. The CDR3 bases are TGTGCCAGCAGTCCCGGACTCGGCGATAGGGAAAAACTGTTTTTT. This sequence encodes CASSPGLGDREKLFF.

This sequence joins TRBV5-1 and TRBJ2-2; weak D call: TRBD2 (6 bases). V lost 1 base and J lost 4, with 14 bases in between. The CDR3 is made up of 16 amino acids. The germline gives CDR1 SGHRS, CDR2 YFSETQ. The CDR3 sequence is CASSLMGGDPTGELFF. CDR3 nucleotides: TGCGCCAGCAGCTTGATGGGGGGAGATCCCACCGGGGAGCTGTTTTTT.

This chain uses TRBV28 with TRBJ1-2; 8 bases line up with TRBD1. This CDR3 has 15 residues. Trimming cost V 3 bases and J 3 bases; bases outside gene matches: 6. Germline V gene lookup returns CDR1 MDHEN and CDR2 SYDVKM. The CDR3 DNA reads TGTGCCAGCAGTTTTCCCGGACAGGGCGACTATGGCTACACCTTC. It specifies CASSFPGQGDYGYTF.

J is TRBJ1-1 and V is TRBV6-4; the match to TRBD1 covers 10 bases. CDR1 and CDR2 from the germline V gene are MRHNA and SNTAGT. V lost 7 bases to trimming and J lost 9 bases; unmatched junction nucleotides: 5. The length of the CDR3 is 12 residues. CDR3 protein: CASTGDRGKAFF. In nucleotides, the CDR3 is TGTGCCAGCACCGGGGACAGGGGCAAAGCTTTCTTT.

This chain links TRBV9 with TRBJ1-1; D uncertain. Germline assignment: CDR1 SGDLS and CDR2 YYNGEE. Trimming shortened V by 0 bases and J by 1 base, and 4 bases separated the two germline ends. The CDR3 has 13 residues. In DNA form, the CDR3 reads TGTGCCAGCAGCGTAGAAGCGAACACTGAAGCTTTCTTT. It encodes CASSVEANTEAFF.

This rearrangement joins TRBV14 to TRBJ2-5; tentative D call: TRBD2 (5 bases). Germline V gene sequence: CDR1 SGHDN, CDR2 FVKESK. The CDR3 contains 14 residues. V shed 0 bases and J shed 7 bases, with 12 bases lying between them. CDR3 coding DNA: TGTGCCAGCAGCCAAGATCCCTACCGGGGGACCCAGTACTTC. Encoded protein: CASSQDPYRGTQYF.

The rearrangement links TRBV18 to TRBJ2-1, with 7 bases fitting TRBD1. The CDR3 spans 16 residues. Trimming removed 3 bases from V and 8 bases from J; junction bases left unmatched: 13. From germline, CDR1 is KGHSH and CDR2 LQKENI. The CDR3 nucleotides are TGTGCCAGCTCACCGGCTCCCAGACAGGGTGGCGATGAGCAGTTCTTC. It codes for CASSPAPRQGGDEQFF. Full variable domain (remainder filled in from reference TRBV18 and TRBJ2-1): NAGVMQNPRHLVRRRGQEARLRCSPMKGHSHVYWYRQLPEEGLKFMVYLQKENIIDESGMPKERFSAEFPKEGPSILRIQQVVRGDSAAYFCASSPAPRQGGDEQFFGPGTRLTVL.

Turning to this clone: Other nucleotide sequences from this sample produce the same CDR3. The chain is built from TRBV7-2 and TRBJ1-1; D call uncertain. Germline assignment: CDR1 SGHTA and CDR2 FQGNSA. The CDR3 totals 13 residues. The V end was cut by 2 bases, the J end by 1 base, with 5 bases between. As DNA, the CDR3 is TGTGCCAGCAGCTTATCGGGGAACACTGAAGCTTTCTTT. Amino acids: CASSLSGNTEAFF.

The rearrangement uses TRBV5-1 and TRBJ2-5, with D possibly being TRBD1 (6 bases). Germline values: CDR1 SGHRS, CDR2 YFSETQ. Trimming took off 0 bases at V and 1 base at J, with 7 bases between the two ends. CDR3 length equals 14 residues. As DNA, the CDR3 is TGCGCCAGCAGCTTGGAGGACAGCCAAGAGACCCAGTACTTC. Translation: CASSLEDSQETQYF.

CDR3 amino acids: CASSETKTGGNSPLHF. The CDR3 DNA sequence: TGTGCCAGCAGTGAAACGAAGACAGGGGGTAATTCACCCCTCCACTTT. This chain uses TRBV2 with TRBJ1-6; TRBD1 matches at 9 bases. CDR1 SNHLY and CDR2 FYNNEI come from the germline V gene. The V segment lost 2 bases and the J segment 6 bases; nucleotides outside the gene matches: 5. The CDR3 is 16 residues long.

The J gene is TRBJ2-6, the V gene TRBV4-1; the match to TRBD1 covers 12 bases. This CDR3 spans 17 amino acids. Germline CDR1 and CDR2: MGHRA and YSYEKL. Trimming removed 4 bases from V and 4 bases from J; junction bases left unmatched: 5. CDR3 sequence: CASSRDRGQIGANVLTF. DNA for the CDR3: TGCGCCAGCAGCCGGGACAGGGGGCAAATCGGGGCCAACGTCCTGACTTTC.

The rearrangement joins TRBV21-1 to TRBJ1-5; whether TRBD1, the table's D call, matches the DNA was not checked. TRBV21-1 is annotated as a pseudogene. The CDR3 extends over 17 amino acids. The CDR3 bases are TGTGCCAGCAGCGCCCACGAAGGGGGACAGAACAATCAGCCCCAGCATTTT. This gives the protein CASSAHEGGQNNQPQHF.

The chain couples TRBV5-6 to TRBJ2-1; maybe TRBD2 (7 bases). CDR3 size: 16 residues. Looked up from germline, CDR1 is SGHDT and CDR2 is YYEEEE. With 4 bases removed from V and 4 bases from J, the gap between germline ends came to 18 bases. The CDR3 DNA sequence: TGTGCCAGCAGCCCCGTTGGGGGGGGGCATTACAATGAGCAGTTCTTC. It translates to CASSPVGGGHYNEQFF.

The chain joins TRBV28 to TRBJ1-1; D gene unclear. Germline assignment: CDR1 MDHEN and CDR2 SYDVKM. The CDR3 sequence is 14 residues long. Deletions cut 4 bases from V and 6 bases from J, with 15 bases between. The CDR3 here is CASSSPSLRSEAFF. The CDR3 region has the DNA TGTGCCAGCAGTTCCCCATCTCTGCGGTCTGAAGCTTTCTTT.

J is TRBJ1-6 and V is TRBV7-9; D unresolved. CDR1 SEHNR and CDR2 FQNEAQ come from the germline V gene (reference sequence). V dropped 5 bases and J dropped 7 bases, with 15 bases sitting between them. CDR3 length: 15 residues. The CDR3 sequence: CASSPQSSGNSPLHF. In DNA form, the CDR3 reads TGTGCCAGCAGCCCACAAAGCTCCGGGAATTCACCCCTCCACTTT.

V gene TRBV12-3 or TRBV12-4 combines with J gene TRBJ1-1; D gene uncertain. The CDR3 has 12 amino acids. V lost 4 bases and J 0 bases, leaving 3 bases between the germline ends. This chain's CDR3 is CASSYMNTEAFF. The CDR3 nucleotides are TGTGCCAGCAGTTACATGAACACTGAAGCTTTCTTT.

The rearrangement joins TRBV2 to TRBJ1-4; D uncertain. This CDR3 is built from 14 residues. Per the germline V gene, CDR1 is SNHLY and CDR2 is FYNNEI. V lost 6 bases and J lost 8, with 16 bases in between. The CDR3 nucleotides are TGTGCCAGCAGCGGCGACAAAGTCCGGGAAAAACTGTTTTTT. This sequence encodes CASSGDKVREKLFF.

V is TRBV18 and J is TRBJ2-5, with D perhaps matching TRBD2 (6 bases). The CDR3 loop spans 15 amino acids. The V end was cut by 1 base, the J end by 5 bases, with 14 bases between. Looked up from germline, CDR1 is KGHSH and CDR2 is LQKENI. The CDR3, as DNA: TGTGCCAGCTCACCACACTCGGGACTCGGGGAGACCCAGTACTTC. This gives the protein CASSPHSGLGETQYF.

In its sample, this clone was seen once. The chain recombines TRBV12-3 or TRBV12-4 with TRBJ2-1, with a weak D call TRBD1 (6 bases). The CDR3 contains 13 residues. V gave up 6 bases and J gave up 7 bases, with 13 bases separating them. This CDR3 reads CASSLGQLNEQFF. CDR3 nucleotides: TGTGCCAGCAGCCTGGGACAACTGAATGAGCAGTTCTTC.

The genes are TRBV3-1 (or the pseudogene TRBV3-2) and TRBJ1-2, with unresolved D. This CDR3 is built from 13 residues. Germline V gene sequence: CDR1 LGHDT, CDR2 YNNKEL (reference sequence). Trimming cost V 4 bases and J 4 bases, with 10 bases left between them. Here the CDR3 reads CASSRSGSYGYTF. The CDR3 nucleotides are TGTGCCAGCAGCCGCAGTGGGAGCTATGGCTACACCTTC.

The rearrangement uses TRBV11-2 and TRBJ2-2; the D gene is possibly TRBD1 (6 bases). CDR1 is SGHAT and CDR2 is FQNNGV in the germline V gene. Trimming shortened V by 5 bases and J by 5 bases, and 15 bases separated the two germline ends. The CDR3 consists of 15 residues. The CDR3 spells CASSPSRDKTGELFF. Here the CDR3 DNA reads TGTGCCAGCAGCCCATCCCGGGACAAAACCGGGGAGCTGTTTTTT.

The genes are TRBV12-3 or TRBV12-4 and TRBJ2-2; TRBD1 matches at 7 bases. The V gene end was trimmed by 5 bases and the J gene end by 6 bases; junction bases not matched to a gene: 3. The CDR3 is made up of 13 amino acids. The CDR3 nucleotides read TGTGCCAGCAGTCGACAGGGCCCCGGGGAGCTGTTTTTT. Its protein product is CASSRQGPGELFF.

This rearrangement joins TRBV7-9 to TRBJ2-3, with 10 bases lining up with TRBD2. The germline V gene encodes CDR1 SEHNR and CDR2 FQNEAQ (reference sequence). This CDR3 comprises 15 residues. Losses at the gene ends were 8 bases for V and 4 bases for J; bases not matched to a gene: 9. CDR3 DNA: TGTGCCAGCCTCAGGAGCGGGGGGGCCCCAGATACGCAGTATTTT. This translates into CASLRSGGAPDTQYF.

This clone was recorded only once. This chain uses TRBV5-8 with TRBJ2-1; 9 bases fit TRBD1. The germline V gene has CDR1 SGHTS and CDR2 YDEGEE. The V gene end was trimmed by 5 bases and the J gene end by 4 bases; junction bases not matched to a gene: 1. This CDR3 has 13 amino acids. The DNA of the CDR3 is TGTGCCAGCAGAGGACAGGGGTACAATGAGCAGTTCTTC. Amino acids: CASRGQGYNEQFF.

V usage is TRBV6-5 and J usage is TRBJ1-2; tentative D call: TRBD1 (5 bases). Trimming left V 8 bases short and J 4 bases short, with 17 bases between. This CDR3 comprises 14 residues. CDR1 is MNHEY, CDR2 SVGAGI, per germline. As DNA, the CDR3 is TGTGCCAGCGCTTCTAGGGCAGGGCTCTATGGCTACACCTTC. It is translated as CASASRAGLYGYTF.